What follows describes a single T cell receptor beta chain. Its target is unknown. TCRdb reprocessed the 5' RACE reads via MiXCR and lists one record per CDR3 protein. The table lists some 600,000 distinct CDR3 sequences, roughly an eighth of them singletons, with more than 13% in the top ten. The data derive from a study of T cells after yellow fever vaccination. Study results and limitations: Of the clonotypes, a small share occurred in both CD4 and CD8 compartments.

The CDR3 has 15 residues. Trimming removed 4 bases from V and 2 bases from J, with 9 bases in between. Germline CDR1 KGHSH, CDR2 LQKENI. The gene calls are TRBV18 and TRBJ2-6; D is ambiguous. This sample comprised PBMCs, obtained on the day of the yellow fever booster vaccination. This sequence was found in a man in his thirties or forties who received the YFV17D yellow fever vaccine. The CDR3 loop is CASSRSSPGANVLTF. The CDR3 DNA reads as TGTGCCAGCTCACGATCATCGCCTGGGGCCAACGTCCTGACTTTC.